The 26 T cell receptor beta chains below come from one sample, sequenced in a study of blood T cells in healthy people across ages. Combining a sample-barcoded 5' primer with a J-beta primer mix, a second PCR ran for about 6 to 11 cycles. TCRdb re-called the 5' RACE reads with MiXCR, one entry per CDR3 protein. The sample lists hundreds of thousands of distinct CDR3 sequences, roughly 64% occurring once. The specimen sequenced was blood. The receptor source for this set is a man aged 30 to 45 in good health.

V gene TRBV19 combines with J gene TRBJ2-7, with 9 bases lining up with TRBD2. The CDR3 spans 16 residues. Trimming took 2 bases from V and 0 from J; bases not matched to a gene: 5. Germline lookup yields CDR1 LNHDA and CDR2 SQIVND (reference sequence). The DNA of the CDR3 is TGTGCCAGTAGTATAACTAGCGGGCCCCTCTCCTACGAGCAGTACTTC. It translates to CASSITSGPLSYEQYF.

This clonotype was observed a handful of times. CDR3: CASRRDGGVSYEQYF. The CDR3, as DNA: TGTGCCAGCAGACGTGATGGGGGAGTCTCCTACGAGCAGTACTTC. The rearrangement uses TRBV7-9 and TRBJ2-7; D possibly uses TRBD1 or TRBD2 (5 bases each). Trimming stripped 6 bases from V and 0 bases from J, with 15 bases between. The CDR3 runs to 15 residues. Germline-derived CDR1 and CDR2 are SEHNR and FQNEAQ (reference sequence).

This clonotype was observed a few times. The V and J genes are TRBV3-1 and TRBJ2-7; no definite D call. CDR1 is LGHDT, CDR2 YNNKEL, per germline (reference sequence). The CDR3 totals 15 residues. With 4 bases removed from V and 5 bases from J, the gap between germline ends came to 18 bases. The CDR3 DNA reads TGTGCCAGCAGCCGAAAGGACCGTGCCCCGCACGAGCAGTACTTC. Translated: CASSRKDRAPHEQYF.

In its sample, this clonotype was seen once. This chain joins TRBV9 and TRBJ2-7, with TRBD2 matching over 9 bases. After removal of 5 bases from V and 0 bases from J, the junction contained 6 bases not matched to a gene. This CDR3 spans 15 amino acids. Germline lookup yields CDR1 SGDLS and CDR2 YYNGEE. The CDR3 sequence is CASRPFSGSSYEQYF. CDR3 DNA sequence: TGTGCCAGCAGACCATTTAGCGGGAGCTCCTACGAGCAGTACTTC.

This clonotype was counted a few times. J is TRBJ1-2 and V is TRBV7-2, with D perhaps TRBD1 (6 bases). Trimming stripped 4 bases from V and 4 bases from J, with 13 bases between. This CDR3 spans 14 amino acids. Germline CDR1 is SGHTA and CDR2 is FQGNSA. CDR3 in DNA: TGTGCCAGCAGCTGGGCCCTGACAGGCTATGGCTACACCTTC. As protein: CASSWALTGYGYTF.

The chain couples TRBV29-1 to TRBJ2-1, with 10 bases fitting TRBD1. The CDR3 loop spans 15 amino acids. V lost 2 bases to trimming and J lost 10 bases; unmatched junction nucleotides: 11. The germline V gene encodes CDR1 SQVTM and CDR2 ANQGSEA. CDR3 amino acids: CSVERTGGARDEQFF. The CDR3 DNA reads TGCAGCGTTGAACGGACAGGGGGTGCCAGGGACGAGCAGTTCTTC.

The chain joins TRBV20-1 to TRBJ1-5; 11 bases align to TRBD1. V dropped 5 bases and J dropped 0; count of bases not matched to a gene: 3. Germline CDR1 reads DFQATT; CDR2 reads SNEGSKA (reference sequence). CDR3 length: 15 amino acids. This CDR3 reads CSAGTGGYSNQPQHF. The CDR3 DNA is TGCAGTGCTGGGACAGGGGGATATAGCAATCAGCCCCAGCATTTT.

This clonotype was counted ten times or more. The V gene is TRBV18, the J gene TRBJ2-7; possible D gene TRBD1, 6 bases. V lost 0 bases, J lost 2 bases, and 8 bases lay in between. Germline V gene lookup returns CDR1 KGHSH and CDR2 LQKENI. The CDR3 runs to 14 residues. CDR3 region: CASSPPDRPYEQYF. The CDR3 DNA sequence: TGTGCCAGCTCACCACCGGACAGACCCTACGAGCAGTACTTC.

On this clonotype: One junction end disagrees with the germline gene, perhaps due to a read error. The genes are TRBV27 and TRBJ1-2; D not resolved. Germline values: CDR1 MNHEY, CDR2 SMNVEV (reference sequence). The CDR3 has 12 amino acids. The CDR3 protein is CASRDVNYGHTF. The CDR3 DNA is TGTGCCAGCAGGGACGTGAACTATGGCCACACCTTC.

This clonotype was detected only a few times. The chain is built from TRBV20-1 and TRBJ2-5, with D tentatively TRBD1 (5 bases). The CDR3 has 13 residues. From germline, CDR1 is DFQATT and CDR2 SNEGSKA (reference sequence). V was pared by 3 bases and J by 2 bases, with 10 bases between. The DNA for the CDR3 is TGCAGTGCTAGTCTACCAGGGCAAGAGACCCAGTACTTC. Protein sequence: CSASLPGQETQYF.

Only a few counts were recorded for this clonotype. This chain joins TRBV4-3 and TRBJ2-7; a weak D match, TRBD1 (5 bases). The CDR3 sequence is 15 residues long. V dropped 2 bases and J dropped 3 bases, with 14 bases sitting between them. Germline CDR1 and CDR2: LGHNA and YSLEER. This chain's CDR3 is CASSQRSTGIYEQYF. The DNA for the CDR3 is TGCGCCAGCAGCCAACGTTCCACAGGAATCTACGAGCAGTACTTC.

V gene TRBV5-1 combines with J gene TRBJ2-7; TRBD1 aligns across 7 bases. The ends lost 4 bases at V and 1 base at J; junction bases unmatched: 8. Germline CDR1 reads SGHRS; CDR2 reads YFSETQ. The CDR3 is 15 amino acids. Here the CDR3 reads CASSPMTGSSYEQYF. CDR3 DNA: TGCGCCAGCAGCCCCATGACAGGGAGTTCCTACGAGCAGTACTTC.

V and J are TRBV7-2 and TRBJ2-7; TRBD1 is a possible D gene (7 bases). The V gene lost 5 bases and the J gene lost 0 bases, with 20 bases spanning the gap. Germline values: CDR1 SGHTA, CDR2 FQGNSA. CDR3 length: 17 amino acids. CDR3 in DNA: TGTGCCAGCAGCATACGGGGGCCGGGACAGAGCTCCTACGAGCAGTACTTC. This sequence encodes CASSIRGPGQSSYEQYF.

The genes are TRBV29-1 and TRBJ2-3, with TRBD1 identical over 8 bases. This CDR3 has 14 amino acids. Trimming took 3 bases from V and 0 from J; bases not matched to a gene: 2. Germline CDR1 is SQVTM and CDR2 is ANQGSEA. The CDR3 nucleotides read TGCAGCGTTGAGGACAGGGCTAGCACAGATACGCAGTATTTT. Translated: CSVEDRASTDTQYF.

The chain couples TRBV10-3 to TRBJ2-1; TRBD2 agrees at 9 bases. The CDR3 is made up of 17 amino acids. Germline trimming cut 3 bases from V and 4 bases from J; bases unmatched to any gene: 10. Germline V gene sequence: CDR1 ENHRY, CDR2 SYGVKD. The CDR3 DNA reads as TGTGCCATCAGTGATTGGGGAGCGGGAGGAGGATACAATGAGCAGTTCTTC. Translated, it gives CAISDWGAGGGYNEQFF.

CDR3 amino acids: CASSQDPRGDDQPQHF. CDR3 DNA sequence: TGTGCCAGCAGCCAAGATCCCAGGGGGGATGATCAGCCCCAGCATTTT. This rearrangement joins TRBV4-2 to TRBJ1-5; 7 bases are shared with TRBD1. V was clipped by 0 bases and J by 5 bases; unmatched bases: 7. Germline V gene data show CDR1 as LGHNA and CDR2 as YNFKEQ. The length of the CDR3 is 16 residues.

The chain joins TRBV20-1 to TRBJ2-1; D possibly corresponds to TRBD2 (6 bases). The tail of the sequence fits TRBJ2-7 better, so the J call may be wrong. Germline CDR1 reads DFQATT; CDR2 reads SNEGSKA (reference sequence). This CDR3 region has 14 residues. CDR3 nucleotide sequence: TGCAGTGCTTACCACGGGACTGCTAACAATGAGCAGTACTTC. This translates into CSAYHGTANNEQYF.

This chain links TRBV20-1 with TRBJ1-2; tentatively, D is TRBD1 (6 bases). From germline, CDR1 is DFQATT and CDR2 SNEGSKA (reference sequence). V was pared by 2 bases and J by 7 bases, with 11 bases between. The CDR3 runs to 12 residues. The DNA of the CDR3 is TGCAGTGCTAGATGGTCAGGGGTTGGCTACACCTTC. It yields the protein CSARWSGVGYTF.

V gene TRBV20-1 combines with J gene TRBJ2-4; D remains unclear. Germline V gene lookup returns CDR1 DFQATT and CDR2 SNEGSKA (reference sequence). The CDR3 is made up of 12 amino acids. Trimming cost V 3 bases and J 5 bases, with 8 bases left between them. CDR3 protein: CSARDVQNIQYF. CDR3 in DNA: TGCAGTGCTAGGGACGTCCAAAACATTCAGTACTTC.

This CDR3 reads CASSLGTGSTGELFF. The CDR3 region has the DNA TGTGCCAGCAGCCTGGGGACAGGAAGCACCGGGGAGCTGTTTTTT. V usage is TRBV7-2 and J usage is TRBJ2-2, with 8 bases matching TRBD1. This CDR3 spans 15 amino acids. Trimming at V came to 5 bases and at J to 4 bases, leaving 6 bases not matched to a gene. The germline V gene has CDR1 SGHTA and CDR2 FQGNSA. The full variable domain, its missing parts supplied by reference TRBV7-2 and TRBJ2-2, is GAGVSQSPSNKVTEKGKDVELRCDPISGHTALYWYRQSLGQGLEFLIYFQGNSAPDKSGLPSDRFSAERTGGSVSTLTIQRTQQEDSAVYLCASSLGTGSTGELFFGEGSRLTVL.

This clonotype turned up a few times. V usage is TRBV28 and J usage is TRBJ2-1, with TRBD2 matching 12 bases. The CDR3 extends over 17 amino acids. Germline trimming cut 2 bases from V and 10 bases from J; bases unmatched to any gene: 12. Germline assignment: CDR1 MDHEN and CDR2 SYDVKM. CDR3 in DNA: TGTGCCAGCAGTTTAGTACTAGCGGGAGGAATAAACCTAGAGCAGTTCTTC. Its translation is CASSLVLAGGINLEQFF.

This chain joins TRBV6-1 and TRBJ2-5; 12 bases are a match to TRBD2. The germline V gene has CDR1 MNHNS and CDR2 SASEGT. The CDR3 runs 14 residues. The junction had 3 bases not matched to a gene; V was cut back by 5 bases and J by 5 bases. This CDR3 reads CASSQTSGSETQYF. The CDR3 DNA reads TGTGCCAGCAGTCAGACTAGCGGGAGTGAGACCCAGTACTTC.

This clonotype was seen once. CDR3 bases: TGTGCCAGCAGCCAAGATCAGATGGGATCAGAAAACACCATATATTTT. It codes for CASSQDQMGSENTIYF. The rearrangement links TRBV14 to TRBJ1-3, with no clear D. CDR3 size: 16 residues. Germline V gives CDR1 SGHDN, CDR2 FVKESK. V lost 0 bases and J lost 6, with 15 bases in between.

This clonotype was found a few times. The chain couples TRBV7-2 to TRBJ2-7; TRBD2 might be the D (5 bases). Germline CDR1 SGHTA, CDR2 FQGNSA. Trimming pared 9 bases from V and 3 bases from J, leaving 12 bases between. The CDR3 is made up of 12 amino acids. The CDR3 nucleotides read TGTGCCAGTCCCTCCCGGGACTACGAGCAGTACTTC. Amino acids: CASPSRDYEQYF.

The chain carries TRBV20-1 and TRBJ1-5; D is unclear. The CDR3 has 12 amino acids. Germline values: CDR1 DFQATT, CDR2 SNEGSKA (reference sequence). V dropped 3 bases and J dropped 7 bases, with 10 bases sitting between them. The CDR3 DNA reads TGCAGTGCTAGCCGGGAGAACCAGCCCCAGCATTTT. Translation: CSASRENQPQHF.

CDR3 residues: CASSFFGGQYEQYF. The CDR3, as DNA: TGTGCCAGCAGTTTTTTTGGGGGCCAGTACGAGCAGTACTTC. This chain links TRBV12-3 or TRBV12-4 with TRBJ2-7; TRBD1 is a possible D gene (6 bases). With 3 bases removed from V and 4 bases from J, the gap between germline ends came to 13 bases. The length of the CDR3 is 14 residues.